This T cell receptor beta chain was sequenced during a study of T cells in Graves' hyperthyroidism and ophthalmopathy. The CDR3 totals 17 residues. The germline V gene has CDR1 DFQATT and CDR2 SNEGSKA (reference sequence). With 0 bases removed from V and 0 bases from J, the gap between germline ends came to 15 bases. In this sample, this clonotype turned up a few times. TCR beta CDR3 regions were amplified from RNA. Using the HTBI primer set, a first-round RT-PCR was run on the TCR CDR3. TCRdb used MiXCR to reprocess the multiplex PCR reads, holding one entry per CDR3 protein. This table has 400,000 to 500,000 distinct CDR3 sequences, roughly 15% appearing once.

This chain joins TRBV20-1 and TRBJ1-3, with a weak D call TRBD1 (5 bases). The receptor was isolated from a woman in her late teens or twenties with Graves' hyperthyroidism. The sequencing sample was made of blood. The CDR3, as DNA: TGCAGTGCTAGAGATGTCGCACAGGCTATCTCTGGAAACACCATATATTTT. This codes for CSARDVAQAISGNTIYF.